What follows describes a single T cell receptor beta chain. What it binds is not known. Sequencing was at deep level. Some clones are missing from TCRdb's copy, which holds only in-frame ones; the method was immunoSEQ multiplex PCR. This table has millions of clones, around 95% appearing once. This entry comes from a study of shared clonotypes between healthy human individuals. Study findings and constraints: When compared with the clonotypes that were shared by all four sorted-subset donors, the non-shared clonotypes turned out to have lower generation probabilities. Naive subsets usually exceeded memory subsets in estimated richness.

The sample comprised naive CD4+ T cells sorted from blood. As to subset: CD45RA+ positively selected. This receptor was identified in a man aged 18 to 29 in good health.

The CDR3 region has the DNA TGTGCCAGCGCGGGACTAGCGGCGAACACCGGGGAGCTGTTTTTT. It is translated as CASAGLAANTGELFF. V usage is TRBV27 and J usage is TRBJ2-2; 11 nucleotides agree with TRBD2. The CDR3 covers 15 residues. V dropped 8 bases and J dropped 0; count of bases not matched to a gene: 2. Germline V gene sequence: CDR1 MNHEY, CDR2 SMNVEV (reference sequence).